These 30 T cell receptor beta chains share one sample of origin, sequenced in a study of blood T cells in healthy people across ages. A sample-barcoded 5' primer and a J-beta primer mix were used in a second PCR of roughly 7 to 11 cycles. TCRdb independently ran MiXCR on the 5' RACE reads; one entry per CDR3 protein. The table lists hundreds of thousands of distinct CDR3 sequences, under 55% of them singletons. Sequencing was carried out using blood. Receptors originate from a man older than 75 in good health.

The chain carries TRBV2 and TRBJ1-6; D ambiguous. V lost 6 bases and J lost 5, with 17 bases in between. This CDR3 has 16 amino acids. Germline V lookup: CDR1 SNHLY, CDR2 FYNNEI. The CDR3 region is CASSVDRDPNNSPLHF. CDR3 nucleotides: TGTGCCAGCAGCGTGGACCGTGACCCGAATAATTCACCCCTCCACTTT.

This clonotype has more than one count but fewer than ten. The V gene is TRBV2, the J gene TRBJ2-5, with D hard to call. The CDR3 is 14 amino acids. V shed 0 bases and J shed 7 bases, with 12 bases lying between them. Germline-derived CDR1 and CDR2 are SNHLY and FYNNEI. CDR3 coding DNA: TGTGCCAGCAGTGAAGCTTTAGCCCCAGGGACCCAGTACTTC. It yields the protein CASSEALAPGTQYF. The complete variable domain, with remaining parts taken from reference TRBV2 and TRBJ2-5, reads EPEVTQTPSHQVTQMGQEVILRCVPISNHLYFYWYRQILGQKVEFLVSFYNNEISEKSEIFDDQFSVERPDGSNFTLKIRSTKLEDSAMYFCASSEALAPGTQYFGPGTRLLVL.

This clonotype was counted only a few times. A much larger clone sits a single nucleotide away, making a read error possible. This sequence joins TRBV6-6 and TRBJ1-6; 7 bases fit TRBD1. The CDR3 sequence is 15 residues long. Germline CDR1 reads MNHNY; CDR2 reads SVGAGI (reference sequence). CDR3 protein: CASSNKQGYNSPPHF. The CDR3 nucleotides read TGTGCCAGCAGCAATAAACAGGGGTATAATTCACCCCCCCACTTT.

The chain combines TRBV7-2 with TRBJ2-1; 8 bases align to TRBD2. J was trimmed by 7 bases and V by 0 bases; bases with no gene match: 8. The germline gives CDR1 SGHTA, CDR2 FQGNSA. The CDR3 has 16 amino acids. As DNA, the CDR3 is TGTGCCAGCAGCTTAGCGGGGTGGACTAGCAGAAATGAGCAGTTCTTC. It is translated as CASSLAGWTSRNEQFF.

The chain links TRBV5-1 to TRBJ2-4; tentative D call: TRBD2 (5 bases). Looked up from germline, CDR1 is SGHRS and CDR2 is YFSETQ. V shed 1 base and J shed 15 bases, with 14 bases lying between them. The CDR3 covers 12 residues. DNA of the CDR3: TGCGCCAGCAGCTTGAGAGGGAACGAGCGGTACTTC. It specifies CASSLRGNERYF.

A word on this clonotype: Since a much larger clone is just one base distant, this may be a read error. The V gene is TRBV7-9, the J gene TRBJ2-4; D gene uncertain. Germline values: CDR1 SEHNR, CDR2 FQNEAQ (reference sequence). CDR3 size: 12 residues. As DNA, the CDR3 is TGTGCCGGCAGCTTCGGCAAAAACATTCAGTACTTC. Amino acid sequence: CAGSFGKNIQYF.

This chain connects TRBV2 to TRBJ1-4; a possible D gene is TRBD1 (5 bases). CDR1 is SNHLY and CDR2 is FYNNEI in the germline V gene. Trimming took 1 base from V and 8 from J, leaving 14 bases between them. There are 15 residues in the CDR3. The CDR3 loop reads CASSEEGRENEKLFF. The CDR3 bases are TGTGCCAGCAGTGAAGAGGGCAGGGAGAACGAAAAACTGTTTTTT. Full variable domain (missing parts from reference TRBV2 and TRBJ1-4): EPEVTQTPSHQVTQMGQEVILRCVPISNHLYFYWYRQILGQKVEFLVSFYNNEISEKSEIFDDQFSVERPDGSNFTLKIRSTKLEDSAMYFCASSEEGRENEKLFFGSGTQLSVL.

This chain links TRBV28 with TRBJ2-1, with 10 bases identical to TRBD2. The CDR3 runs 15 residues. J gave up 4 bases and V 6 bases, and 6 bases lay outside the gene matches. Germline lookup yields CDR1 MDHEN and CDR2 SYDVKM. The CDR3 protein is CASSSPSGGYNEQFF. The DNA for the CDR3 is TGTGCCAGCAGCTCTCCTAGCGGGGGTTACAATGAGCAGTTCTTC.

V usage is TRBV28 and J usage is TRBJ2-7; D may be TRBD1 (6 bases). The assigned J gene may be wrong: the sequence end matches TRBJ2-5 better. CDR1 and CDR2 (germline): MDHEN, SYDVKM. This CDR3 comprises 14 residues. The CDR3 loop reads CASSPPQGSETQYF. The CDR3 DNA follows: TGTGCCAGCAGTCCCCCCCAGGGGTCGGAGACCCAGTACTTC.

This clonotype showed up just once. The V and J genes are TRBV7-2 and TRBJ2-1; unclear D gene. The DNA end is a closer match to TRBJ2-7, so the J assignment may be wrong. The CDR3 covers 16 residues. Looked up from germline, CDR1 is SGHTA and CDR2 is FQGNSA. CDR3 protein: CASSLVGKSSYNEQYF. In DNA, the CDR3 is TGTGCCAGCAGCTTAGTGGGGAAGAGCTCCTACAATGAGCAGTACTTC.

This clonotype was found once. The junction departs from germline at one end; a sequencing error may be responsible. The rearrangement joins TRBV6-6 to TRBJ2-7; D is possibly TRBD1 or TRBD2 (6 bases each). The CDR3 consists of 13 residues. In germline, CDR1 is MNHNY, CDR2 SVGAGI (reference sequence). CDR3 sequence: CASSQGGGPEQYF. The CDR3, as DNA: TGCGCCAGCAGCCAGGGTGGGGGGCCCGAGCAGTACTTC.

This clonotype was found many times. The V call is TRBV29-1, the J call TRBJ2-5; the D is unclear. The germline V and J ends were trimmed by 1 base and 4 bases, with 1 base remaining between them. Germline-derived CDR1 and CDR2 are SQVTM and ANQGSEA. The CDR3 extends over 10 amino acids. CDR3 DNA: TGCAGCGTTGAAGTAGAGACCCAGTACTTC. Translated: CSVEVETQYF.

This chain links TRBV3-1 with TRBJ1-1; the D gene is possibly TRBD1 (5 bases). Germline-derived CDR1 and CDR2 are LGHDT and YNNKEL (reference sequence). V was trimmed by 4 bases and J by 2 bases, leaving 14 bases between them. CDR3 size: 15 residues. The CDR3 nucleotides read TGTGCCAGCAGCCCCCCGGGACGGATAAACACTGAAGCTTTCTTT. The encoded protein is CASSPPGRINTEAFF.

The chain combines TRBV20-1 with TRBJ2-1, with D possibly TRBD2 on 5 matching bases. This CDR3 has 12 residues. Germline V gene sequence: CDR1 DFQATT, CDR2 SNEGSKA (reference sequence). Between the trimmed V and J ends, which lost 7 bases and 1 base, there was a span of 8 bases. The CDR3 loop reads CSVRTSYNEQFF. CDR3 coding DNA: TGCAGTGTCCGGACTTCCTACAATGAGCAGTTCTTC.

The V call is TRBV7-2, the J call TRBJ2-4, with D hard to call. Trimming shortened V by 1 base and J by 15 bases, and 7 bases separated the two germline ends. The CDR3 extends over 10 amino acids. Germline CDR1 is SGHTA and CDR2 is FQGNSA. This chain's CDR3 is CASSLGDAYF. CDR3 DNA sequence: TGTGCCAGCAGCTTAGGAGACGCGTACTTC.

This clonotype was seen more than once but under ten times. This rearrangement joins TRBV4-1 to TRBJ1-2, with a tentative D call TRBD1 (5 bases). CDR3 length equals 14 residues. V lost 1 base to trimming and J lost 2 bases, with 8 bases between them. CDR1 and CDR2 from the germline V gene are MGHRA and YSYEKL. CDR3 region: CASSQAWGNYGYTF. CDR3 sequence (DNA): TGCGCCAGCAGCCAAGCTTGGGGGAACTATGGCTACACCTTC.

V and J are TRBV5-1 and TRBJ2-1; 12 positions agree with TRBD2. Looked up from germline, CDR1 is SGHRS and CDR2 is YFSETQ. V gave up 5 bases and J gave up 4 bases; unmatched junction bases: 7. This CDR3 is 16 amino acids long. In DNA form, the CDR3 reads TGCGCCAGCAGAATAGAACTAGCGGGGGGTTACAATGAGCAGTTCTTC. Its translation: CASRIELAGGYNEQFF.

The chain combines TRBV20-1 with TRBJ2-7; 7 nucleotides align to TRBD2. The tail of the sequence fits TRBJ2-5 better, so the J call may be wrong. Germline CDR1 reads DFQATT; CDR2 reads SNEGSKA (reference sequence). The CDR3 extends over 16 amino acids. CDR3 in amino acids: CSARDRSAGARETQYF. CDR3 DNA sequence: TGCAGTGCTAGAGATCGATCGGCGGGAGCCCGGGAGACCCAGTACTTC.

This clonotype was recorded many times. The chain has TRBV6-6 and TRBJ2-1, with D perhaps TRBD1 (5 bases). This CDR3 is built from 15 residues. CDR1 and CDR2 from the germline V gene are MNHNY and SVGAGI (reference sequence). V lost 2 bases and J lost 0, with 8 bases in between. CDR3 residues: CASSYEGASYNEQFF. CDR3 in DNA: TGTGCCAGCAGTTACGAAGGGGCCTCCTACAATGAGCAGTTCTTC.

This clonotype was counted a few times. The V call is TRBV7-2, the J call TRBJ2-7; D might be TRBD1 or TRBD2, each matching 6 bases. The CDR3 covers 15 residues. Germline CDR1 SGHTA, CDR2 FQGNSA. V shed 1 base and J shed 3 bases, with 13 bases lying between them. This CDR3 is CASSLVGGQGYEQYF. The CDR3 DNA sequence: TGTGCCAGCAGCTTAGTGGGGGGCCAGGGCTACGAGCAGTACTTC.

This clonotype turned up a few times. The chain joins TRBV5-1 to TRBJ1-2; a possible D gene is TRBD1 (6 bases). Germline V gene data show CDR1 as SGHRS and CDR2 as YFSETQ. This CDR3 has 15 residues. Trimming shortened V by 0 bases and J by 6 bases, and 15 bases separated the two germline ends. Here the CDR3 DNA reads TGCGCCAGCAGCTTGGTACGGGGGCCGATGGATGGCTACACCTTC. Translation: CASSLVRGPMDGYTF.

This CDR3 reads CATSRDWGNYNEQFF. In nucleotides, the CDR3 is TGTGCCACCAGCAGAGACTGGGGTAACTACAATGAGCAGTTCTTC. The chain links TRBV15 to TRBJ2-1; D gene uncertain. V lost 0 bases and J lost 3, with 9 bases in between. The CDR3 is 15 residues long. Germline V CDR1 and CDR2: LNHNV, YYDKDF (reference sequence).

There are many counts of this clonotype. This chain uses TRBV7-9 with TRBJ2-7; 8 bases align to TRBD2. The CDR3 runs to 14 residues. Trimming cost V 2 bases and J 5 bases; bases outside gene matches: 5. Germline loops: CDR1 SEHNR, CDR2 FQNEAQ (reference sequence). This CDR3 reads CASSLSSGSHEQYF. In DNA form, the CDR3 reads TGTGCCAGCAGCTTATCCAGCGGGAGCCACGAGCAGTACTTC.

This clonotype occurred many times. This chain connects TRBV6-5 to TRBJ1-1; D unresolved. Trimming stripped 8 bases from V and 7 bases from J, with 20 bases between. This CDR3 has 14 amino acids. Germline V lookup: CDR1 MNHEY, CDR2 SVGAGI. The CDR3 DNA reads TGTGCCAGCGTCGACCCGGGAGGTTTATTTGAAGCTTTCTTT. Its translation is CASVDPGGLFEAFF.

Only a few counts were recorded for this clonotype. The CDR3 nucleotides are TGTGCCAGCAGTTCGGACAGGGGGAGCCAAACCGGGGAGCTGTTTTTT. Translated: CASSSDRGSQTGELFF. V is TRBV6-2 or TRBV6-3 and J is TRBJ2-2, with 10 bases matching TRBD1. V lost 4 bases to trimming and J lost 5 bases; unmatched junction nucleotides: 7. The V gene's germline CDR1 is MNHEY and CDR2 SVGEGT. CDR3 length: 16 residues.

There are many counts of this clonotype. This chain uses TRBV6-5 with TRBJ2-1; TRBD2 is a possible D gene (5 bases). The V gene lost 7 bases and the J gene lost 6 bases, with 7 bases spanning the gap. The CDR3 spans 11 residues. Germline CDR1 MNHEY, CDR2 SVGAGI. The DNA of the CDR3 is TGTGCCAGCACTCTAGCCAATGAGCAGTTCTTC. Translation gives CASTLANEQFF.

The chain combines TRBV29-1 with TRBJ2-3; 7 bases fit TRBD1. The CDR3 spans 14 residues. Germline V CDR1 and CDR2: SQVTM, ANQGSEA. This chain's CDR3 is CSARQGGVTDTQYF. The CDR3 DNA reads as TGCAGTGCCCGACAGGGTGGAGTCACAGATACGCAGTATTTT.

This clonotype was seen only a few times. The chain links TRBV12-3 or TRBV12-4 to TRBJ2-1, with TRBD2 matching over 10 bases. With V trimmed by 7 bases and J by 9 bases, 6 bases remained unmatched. This CDR3 is 13 amino acids long. The CDR3 DNA sequence: TGTGCCAGCAAGGAGCGGGGGGGCGCTGAGCAGTTCTTC. Translation: CASKERGGAEQFF.

The CDR3 nucleotides are TGTGCCAGCAGCCCCCCTCAGGTCGAGCAGTACTTC. Its translation: CASSPPQVEQYF. The chain combines TRBV7-2 with TRBJ2-4; no firm D call. The J call could be wrong; TRBJ2-7 is a better fit for the DNA end. The length of the CDR3 is 12 residues. Germline CDR1 and CDR2: SGHTA and FQGNSA.

This clonotype appeared a few times. The V call is TRBV6-6, the J call TRBJ1-5; no definite D call. Germline V gives CDR1 MNHNY, CDR2 SVGAGI (reference sequence). The CDR3 spans 15 residues. Trimming cost V 5 bases and J 3 bases, with 14 bases left between them. CDR3 in amino acids: CASSPRGSSNQPQHF. Here the CDR3 DNA reads TGTGCCAGCAGTCCCCGGGGTAGCTCCAATCAGCCCCAGCATTTT.